This TCR beta chain was recorded in a study of OX40 agonist ivuxolimab in advanced cancers. To note about this clone: Its target is unknown.

Notes on the study in general: Antigens targeted by the expanded peripheral T cells were not determined.

TCRdb's copy holds only in-frame clones and misses some; the assay was immunoSEQ multiplex PCR. Of tens of thousands of clones listed, approximately 86% are singletons. The CDR3 length is 12 residues. With 2 bases removed from V and 11 bases from J, the gap between germline ends came to 12 bases. Germline CDR1 KGHSH, CDR2 LQKENI. Sequenced material: CD4+ or CD8+ T cells sorted from blood, taken in a trial of the OX40 agonist ivuxolimab. The rearrangement joins TRBV18 to TRBJ1-1; D is undetermined. The receptor comes from an adult with an advanced solid tumor such as melanoma, head and neck, liver or kidney cancer. CDR3 bases: TGTGCCAGCTCACCATCGGCTCTTGGGGCTTTCTTT. It specifies CASSPSALGAFF.